This TCR beta chain emerged from a study of cytomegalovirus exposure and HLA in healthy donors. Study results and caveats: An observed cluster of highly shared sequence variants was recorded as a likely sequencing artifact. Most sequenced TCRs were rare (though some public TCRs occurred in many donors). Among immune exposure information, only CMV serostatus was available.

Both 60 Vbeta primers and 13 Jbeta primers went into the PCR. Original handling: Unique TCR beta chains numbered roughly 80 million in a later analysis, with roughly 11 million shared. Clones were read by immunoSEQ multiplex PCR, and TCRdb kept only the in-frame ones, dropping some. V, J and clone size derive from that table, while D and trimming were established from the DNA sequence. The sample contains about 160,000 clones, about three quarters of which appear only once. The V gene end was trimmed by 8 bases and the J gene end by 7 bases; junction bases not matched to a gene: 1. This CDR3 spans 12 amino acids. Germline assignment: CDR1 MNHNS and CDR2 SASEGT. A word on this clone: Its antigen remains unknown.

The chain has TRBV6-1 and TRBJ2-1; TRBD1 aligns across 11 bases. The clonotype originates from a female donor in good health and CMV-seronegative. Sequenced sample: PBMCs. CDR3 nucleotide sequence: TGTGCCAGCGGGACAGGGGGGAATGAGCAGTTCTTC. Translation: CASGTGGNEQFF.